Presented here are 3 T cell receptor beta chains from one specimen sequenced in a study of PD-1 blockade in classical Hodgkin lymphoma. Documented time point: cycle 4 day 1 (C4D1), after 5 to 7 weeks of nivolumab. There was relapse after autologous stem cell transplantation in every patient, and there was variation in brentuximab vedotin exposure. The data were produced by immunoSEQ multiplex PCR, yet TCRdb's version contains in-frame clones alone and is incomplete. There are about 90,000 clones in the sample; about nine tenths occur only once, and approximately 2.9% lies in the top ten. This specimen consisted of peripheral blood mononuclear cells (PBMCs), obtained before the fourth cycle of nivolumab. The receptors here all came from a human donor with classical Hodgkin lymphoma.

This clone was picked up one time. This rearrangement joins TRBV28 to TRBJ2-7, with 7 bases matching TRBD1. This CDR3 is 13 amino acids long. J gave up 1 base and V 7 bases, and 4 bases lay outside the gene matches. The germline V gene encodes CDR1 MDHEN and CDR2 SYDVKM. This chain's CDR3 is CASIRDSSYEQYF. CDR3 nucleotides: TGTGCCAGCATTAGGGACAGTTCCTACGAGCAGTACTTC.

This sequence joins TRBV19 and TRBJ1-1; D uncertain. The germline gives CDR1 LNHDA, CDR2 SQIVND (reference sequence). Trimming cost V 6 bases and J 0 bases, with 17 bases left between them. The CDR3 runs 16 residues. CDR3: CASRENGRIMNTEAFF. The CDR3 coding sequence is TGTGCCAGTAGAGAGAACGGCCGGATCATGAACACTGAAGCTTTCTTT.

The chain joins TRBV11-1 to TRBJ2-7, with unresolved D. From germline, CDR1 is SGHAT and CDR2 FQDESV (reference sequence). This CDR3 spans 15 amino acids. Between the trimmed V and J ends, which lost 5 bases and 0 bases, there was a span of 14 bases. The CDR3 spells CASSRYSLSSYEQYF. The CDR3 DNA is TGTGCCAGCAGCCGTTATTCTCTAAGCTCCTACGAGCAGTACTTC. The full variable domain, completed using reference TRBV11-1 and TRBJ2-7, is EAEVAQSPRYKITEKSQAVAFWCDPISGHATLYWYRQILGQGPELLVQFQDESVVDDSQLPKDRFSAERLKGVDSTLKIQPAELGDSAMYLCASSRYSLSSYEQYFGPGTRLTVT.